These 18 T cell receptor beta chains were all obtained from the same sample, sequenced in a study of blood T cell repertoires in COVID-19. TCRdb keeps only in-frame clones here, not all; method: immunoSEQ multiplex PCR. Of around 50,000 clones listed, approximately 83% are singletons. The sample taken for sequencing was peripheral blood. These receptors were collected from a woman aged 80 or older with acute or convalescent COVID-19.

The CDR3 reads CASSLEGLGGPDYNEQFF. In DNA form, the CDR3 reads TGTGCCAGCAGCTTAGAAGGGCTGGGGGGGCCCGACTACAATGAGCAGTTCTTC. This chain connects TRBV7-3 to TRBJ2-1; a weak D match, TRBD2 (7 bases). The CDR3 totals 18 residues. Trimming took 2 bases from V and 3 from J, leaving 20 bases between them. CDR1 is SGHTA and CDR2 is FQGTGA in the germline V gene.

The rearrangement uses TRBV5-4 and TRBJ2-5; D is perhaps TRBD2 (6 bases). Germline CDR1 reads SGHNT; CDR2 reads YYREEE (reference sequence). Trimming took 4 bases from V and 0 from J, leaving 13 bases between them. The CDR3 has 15 amino acids. The CDR3 sequence is CASSISGLHQETQYF. CDR3 bases: TGTGCCAGCAGCATATCCGGACTACACCAAGAGACCCAGTACTTC.

This clone is a singleton in its sample. The chain carries TRBV5-1 and TRBJ2-1; D is unclear. Germline V gene data show CDR1 as SGHRS and CDR2 as YFSETQ. V dropped 4 bases and J dropped 3 bases, with 20 bases sitting between them. The CDR3 has 17 residues. CDR3: CASSPPPVTDFYNEQFF. In DNA form, the CDR3 reads TGCGCCAGCAGCCCCCCTCCCGTTACTGACTTCTACAATGAGCAGTTCTTC. Complete variable domain (other parts from reference TRBV5-1 and TRBJ2-1): KAGVTQTPRYLIKTRGQQVTLSCSPISGHRSVSWYQQTPGQGLQFLFEYFSETQRNKGNFPGRFSGRQFSNSRSEMNVSTLELGDSALYLCASSPPPVTDFYNEQFFGPGTRLTVL.

The rearrangement links TRBV18 to TRBJ1-4, with 7 nucleotides matching TRBD1. The ends lost 6 bases at V and 4 bases at J; junction bases unmatched: 5. The CDR3 runs to 14 residues. CDR1 is KGHSH and CDR2 is LQKENI in the germline V gene. The CDR3 DNA follows: TGTGCCAGCTCCCCCAGGGGGAATAATGAAAAACTGTTTTTT. It is translated as CASSPRGNNEKLFF.

The J gene is TRBJ2-7, the V gene TRBV24-1; D unclear. The V and J ends lost 10 bases and 5 bases respectively, with 8 bases between them. The V gene's germline CDR1 is KGHDR and CDR2 SFDVKD. CDR3 size: 10 residues. This CDR3 is CATRRHEQYF. The CDR3 bases are TGTGCCACTCGCAGGCACGAGCAGTACTTC.

This clone has just a few counts. CDR3 in DNA: TGTGCCAGCAGCTCAGATTTCCGGGACAGGGGAGAAAAACTGTTTTTT. It yields the protein CASSSDFRDRGEKLFF. The chain employs TRBV7-9 and TRBJ1-4, with 10 nucleotides matching TRBD1. The CDR3 sequence is 16 residues long. In germline, CDR1 is SEHNR, CDR2 FQNEAQ (reference sequence). V shed 4 bases, J shed 8 bases, and the junction held 10 bases outside the gene matches.

The rearrangement joins TRBV5-6 to TRBJ1-4; unclear D gene. The CDR3 is made up of 15 amino acids. V was clipped by 0 bases and J by 4 bases, with 10 bases between them. Germline assignment: CDR1 SGHDT and CDR2 YYEEEE. CDR3 DNA sequence: TGTGCCAGCAGCTTGGCCTTGGTCGGTAATGAAAAACTGTTTTTT. It yields the protein CASSLALVGNEKLFF.

V gene TRBV5-6 combines with J gene TRBJ2-2; D is perhaps TRBD1 (7 bases). The CDR3 is 15 residues long. Looked up from germline, CDR1 is SGHDT and CDR2 is YYEEEE. V lost 3 bases and J lost 6, with 15 bases in between. This CDR3 is CASSWGAQGPGELFF. Written as DNA, the CDR3 is TGTGCCAGCAGCTGGGGGGCACAGGGGCCCGGGGAGCTGTTTTTT.

J is TRBJ1-6 and V is TRBV9; TRBD1 agrees at 9 bases. The CDR3 consists of 14 residues. From germline, CDR1 is SGDLS and CDR2 YYNGEE. V was clipped by 7 bases and J by 10 bases; unmatched bases: 9. The DNA of the CDR3 is TGTGCCAGCCCCACGGACAGGGGAAAATCACCCCTCCACTTT. This codes for CASPTDRGKSPLHF.

This chain uses TRBV27 with TRBJ2-5; D may be TRBD1 (6 bases). Germline CDR1 MNHEY, CDR2 SMNVEV (reference sequence). Deletions cut 4 bases from V and 5 bases from J, with 14 bases between. This CDR3 contains 14 residues. CDR3 loop: CASSSAGARETQYF. The CDR3 nucleotides read TGTGCCAGCAGTTCGGCAGGGGCCCGGGAGACCCAGTACTTC.

The chain uses TRBV12-3 or TRBV12-4 and TRBJ1-1; 7 nucleotides agree with TRBD1. The V gene end was trimmed by 0 bases and the J gene end by 8 bases; junction bases not matched to a gene: 3. CDR3 length: 13 residues. CDR3 nucleotides: TGTGCCAGCAGTTTAGCCCAGGGGGTGGAAGCTTTCTTT. The encoded protein is CASSLAQGVEAFF.

The chain couples TRBV11-2 to TRBJ2-7; D gene unclear. This CDR3 region has 11 residues. Trimming took 5 bases from V and 5 from J, leaving 7 bases between them. Germline-derived CDR1 and CDR2 are SGHAT and FQNNGV. CDR3 amino acids: CASSLLDEQYF. The CDR3 DNA follows: TGTGCCAGCAGCCTTCTCGACGAGCAGTACTTC.

This chain joins TRBV12-3 or TRBV12-4 and TRBJ1-1, with a weak D call TRBD1 (6 bases). This CDR3 spans 13 amino acids. Trimming took off 7 bases at V and 4 bases at J, with 13 bases between the two ends. CDR3: CASTFQGSTEAFF. The CDR3 DNA is TGTGCCAGCACCTTCCAGGGGAGCACTGAAGCTTTCTTT.

The gene calls are TRBV5-6 and TRBJ1-5; D possibly corresponds to TRBD1 (6 bases). The CDR3 spans 15 residues. Trimming removed 4 bases at V and 0 bases at J, with 11 bases between. CDR1 and CDR2 (germline): SGHDT, YYEEEE. This CDR3 reads CASSPWGRSNQPQHF. DNA of the CDR3: TGTGCCAGCAGCCCGTGGGGGCGTAGCAATCAGCCCCAGCATTTT.

This clone occurred a few times. The V gene is TRBV4-1, the J gene TRBJ2-6; the D is unclear. The CDR3 totals 14 residues. V lost 3 bases to trimming and J lost 3 bases, with 6 bases between them. The germline CDR1 and CDR2 sequences are MGHRA and YSYEKL. CDR3 sequence: CASSHPGGANVLTF. In nucleotides, the CDR3 is TGCGCCAGCAGCCACCCCGGTGGGGCCAACGTCCTGACTTTC.

This chain uses TRBV12-3 or TRBV12-4 with TRBJ2-1; D possibly corresponds to TRBD2 (6 bases). V lost 4 bases and J lost 8, with 12 bases in between. The CDR3 is 13 residues long. This CDR3 reads CASSWTLADEQFF. In nucleotides, the CDR3 is TGTGCCAGCAGTTGGACACTAGCCGATGAGCAGTTCTTC.

This chain uses TRBV4-1 with TRBJ1-5; maybe TRBD1 (6 bases). Germline V gives CDR1 MGHRA, CDR2 YSYEKL. Trimming stripped 0 bases from V and 15 bases from J, with 15 bases between. The CDR3 consists of 13 residues. The CDR3 coding sequence is TGCGCCAGCAGCCAAGAAGAGGGGGGACTATCGCATTTT. Protein product: CASSQEEGGLSHF.

V gene TRBV19 combines with J gene TRBJ2-2; D is unresolved. Trimming took 5 bases from V and 0 from J, leaving 7 bases between them. Germline CDR1 LNHDA, CDR2 SQIVND (reference sequence). CDR3 length equals 14 residues. CDR3 nucleotide sequence: TGTGCCAGTAGTGAACAACCGAACACCGGGGAGCTGTTTTTT. Residues: CASSEQPNTGELFF. Variable domain in full (rest from reference TRBV19 and TRBJ2-2): DGGITQSPKYLFRKEGQNVTLSCEQNLNHDAMYWYRQDPGQGLRLIYYSQIVNDFQKGDIAEGYSVSREKKESFPLTVTSAQKNPTAFYLCASSEQPNTGELFFGEGSRLTVL.